This is a list of T cell receptor beta chains from one sample in a study of OX40 agonist ivuxolimab in advanced cancers. The repertoire was sequenced with immunoSEQ multiplex PCR; TCRdb's copy has only in-frame clones and lacks some. The data hold 74,000 or so clones, with 90% observed a single time. Sequencing used CD4+ or CD8+ T cells sorted from blood, obtained in a trial of the OX40 agonist ivuxolimab. These receptor sequences come from an adult with an advanced solid tumor such as melanoma, head and neck, liver or kidney cancer. Each CDR3 is given with its conserved first and last residue. D genes are given only for firm matches. A row's size may be missing; if present it is once, few, many or a size class.

cdr3_aa cdr3_nt v_call clone_size j_call d_call
CASTRVSGNEQFF TGTGCCAGCACTAGAGTTTCCGGGAATGAGCAGTTCTTC TRBV6-6 - TRBJ2-1 -
CASSPQRGAYEQYF TGTGCCAGCTCACCACAGCGGGGTGCCTACGAGCAGTACTTC TRBV18 - TRBJ2-7 TRBD2
CASSLVATRWVQYF TGTGCCAGCAGTTTAGTTGCAACCCGGTGGGTGCAGTACTTC TRBV28 - TRBJ2-7 -
CASSPTRAYEQYF TGTGCCAGCAGTCCCACCCGGGCCTACGAGCAGTACTTC TRBV28 - TRBJ2-7 -
CASSTSRTGAAFF TGTGCCAGTAGTACTTCAAGGACAGGCGCGGCTTTCTTT TRBV19 - TRBJ1-1 TRBD1
CASRASGSANTGELFF TGTGCCAGCAGGGCTAGCGGGAGTGCAAACACCGGGGAGCTGTTTTTT TRBV2 - TRBJ2-2 TRBD2
CASSLDSTNQPQHF TGTGCCAGCAGCTTAGACAGTACCAATCAGCCCCAGCATTTT TRBV7-2 - TRBJ1-5 -
CASSSTGSGNTIYF TGCGCCAGCAGCTCGACAGGCTCTGGAAACACCATATATTTT TRBV5-1 few TRBJ1-3 -
CARSLAEVARTYNEQFF TGTGCCAGAAGCTTGGCCGAGGTGGCCCGGACTTACAATGAGCAGTTCTTC TRBV5-3 - TRBJ2-1 -
CASSTGVNYGYTF TGTGCCAGTAGTACAGGGGTCAACTATGGCTACACCTTC TRBV19 - TRBJ1-2 -
CAWSRAWGNTEAFF TGTGCCTGGAGCCGGGCCTGGGGGAACACTGAAGCTTTCTTT TRBV30 - TRBJ1-1 -
CASGGQPNEKLFF TGTGCCAGCGGGGGACAGCCTAATGAAAAACTGTTTTTT TRBV7-6 - TRBJ1-4 TRBD1
CASSPQGDTEAFF TGTGCCAGCTCACCACAGGGGGACACTGAAGCTTTCTTT TRBV18 - TRBJ1-1 -
CASSPFGQAGQPQHF TGTGCCAGTAGTCCCTTTGGACAGGCTGGTCAGCCCCAGCATTTT TRBV19 once TRBJ1-5 TRBD1
CASSVDLGGAQPQHF TGTGCCAGCAGTGTCGACCTGGGTGGGGCCCAGCCCCAGCATTTT TRBV2 - TRBJ1-5 -
CASSLEANSNQPQHF TGTGCCAGCAGTCTGGAAGCAAATAGCAATCAGCCCCAGCATTTT TRBV7-2 - TRBJ1-5 -
CASSPGTAALTDTQYF TGCGCCAGCAGCCCGGGGACAGCGGCTCTCACAGATACGCAGTATTTT TRBV5-1 - TRBJ2-3 TRBD1
CASSRDGLTYEQYF TGTGCCAGCAGCCGGGACGGCCTCACCTACGAGCAGTACTTC TRBV2 - TRBJ2-7 -
CASSTTGGSEQFF TGTGCCAGCAGCACGACAGGGGGCAGTGAGCAGTTCTTC TRBV7-2 - TRBJ2-1 TRBD1
CASRDGRSGAYGYTF TGTGCCAGCAGGGATGGACGGTCTGGCGCCTATGGCTACACCTTC TRBV6-1 - TRBJ1-2 -
CASSPGVVGGYNEQFF TGTGCCAGCTCACCAGGAGTTGTCGGGGGCTACAATGAGCAGTTCTTC TRBV18 - TRBJ2-1 -
CASSLGDGGGGKNIQYF TGTGCCAGCAGCTTAGGGGACGGTGGGGGTGGCAAAAACATTCAGTACTTC TRBV11-3 once TRBJ2-4 -
CASSYSGTTAQYF TGTGCCAGCAGTTACTCGGGAACGACGGCGCAGTACTTC TRBV6-5 - TRBJ2-7 -
CASSKQGVTNEKLFF TGTGCCAGCAGCAAACAGGGAGTGACTAATGAAAAACTGTTTTTT TRBV2 - TRBJ1-4 -
CASSPLEADFF TGTGCCAGCTCCCCGCTCGAGGCTGACTTCTTT TRBV18 - TRBJ1-1 -
CASRRSYRTDTQYF TGTGCCAGTAGGCGGTCATACCGCACAGATACGCAGTATTTT TRBV19 - TRBJ2-3 -
CAWRWGVDTQYF TGTGCCTGGAGATGGGGGGTAGATACGCAGTATTTT TRBV30 - TRBJ2-3 -
CASSLNRRTYTQETQYF TGTGCCAGCAGCTTAAACCGACGGACCTACACTCAAGAGACCCAGTACTTC TRBV7-2 - TRBJ2-5 -
CASSISAGPSYEQYF TGTGCCAGTAGTATCTCAGCGGGACCCTCCTACGAGCAGTACTTC TRBV19 - TRBJ2-7 TRBD2
CASSLFEGSKDTQYF TGTGCCAGCAGCTTGTTTGAGGGGAGTAAAGATACGCAGTATTTT TRBV5-6 - TRBJ2-3 -
CASSPRLARYNEQFF TGTGCCAGCAGCCCAAGACTAGCGCGATACAATGAGCAGTTCTTC TRBV11-2 - TRBJ2-1 TRBD2
CASSPRTPGQLDTYEQYF TGTGCCAGCTCACCGAGAACCCCGGGACAGCTCGACACCTACGAGCAGTACTTC TRBV18 - TRBJ2-7 TRBD1
CASSLGPGQGYEQYF TGTGCCAGCAGCTTGGGTCCGGGACAGGGTTACGAGCAGTACTTC TRBV7-2 once TRBJ2-7 TRBD1
CASSEALLSAGEGQRNEQFF TGTGCCAGCAGTGAAGCGCTTCTCAGTGCCGGGGAGGGCCAGCGCAATGAGCAGTTCTTC TRBV2 - TRBJ2-1 TRBD2
CASSEGEGARTEAFF TGCGCCAGCAGTGAGGGAGAGGGGGCGCGCACTGAAGCTTTCTTT TRBV10-1 - TRBJ1-1 TRBD1
CASSLLPGGNEQFF TGCGCCAGCAGCTTGCTGCCAGGCGGCAATGAGCAGTTCTTC TRBV5-1 few TRBJ2-1 -
CASTDATGLAQYF TGTGCCAGCACCGACGCGACAGGGCTAGCGCAGTATTTT TRBV6-5 - TRBJ2-3 TRBD1